The 20 T cell receptor beta chains in this list originate from one sample, sequenced in a study of cytomegalovirus exposure and HLA in healthy donors (dated by TCRdb to between 2016 and 2019). Libraries were constructed by the immunoSEQ multiplex PCR assay. For the multiplex PCR, a mixture combining 60 forward primers for TCR Vbeta segments and 13 reverse primers for TCR Jbeta segments was used. Held by TCRdb, this immuneACCESS table contains in-frame sequences only and omits some clones. Under half of the omission traces to an unresolved V gene where checked; the cause of the rest is unknown. The table for this sample records roughly 120,000 clones. Of the sample, around 3.6% falls within the top ten clones. Source material: PBMCs. The receptor set was obtained from a man aged 18 to 30 in good health and CMV-seronegative.

The chain joins TRBV7-9 to TRBJ1-1, with 10 nucleotides matching TRBD1. This CDR3 comprises 14 residues. Germline V lookup: CDR1 SEHNR, CDR2 FQNEAQ (reference sequence). V lost 4 bases, J lost 5 bases, and 4 bases stayed unmatched. The CDR3: CASSSTGGATEAFF. The CDR3 bases are TGTGCCAGCAGCTCGACAGGGGGCGCGACTGAAGCTTTCTTT.

This rearrangement joins TRBV7-8 to TRBJ1-5, with 8 bases that match TRBD1. With 0 bases clipped from V and 5 bases from J, the junction kept 9 bases outside the gene matches. The CDR3 is made up of 17 amino acids. CDR1 is SGHVS and CDR2 is FQNEAQ in the germline V gene. The CDR3 DNA reads as TGTGCCAGCAGCTTAGCAGCGGCAGGGGGCTGGGATCAGCCCCAGCATTTT. It yields the protein CASSLAAAGGWDQPQHF.

V is TRBV6-5 and J is TRBJ2-3; 9 bases match TRBD1. The V and J ends lost 4 bases and 5 bases, in that order; junction bases with no gene match: 7. The CDR3 spans 15 residues. Germline lookup yields CDR1 MNHEY and CDR2 SVGAGI. This CDR3 is CASSSTGTGLDTQYF. The CDR3 region has the DNA TGTGCCAGCAGTTCCACCGGGACAGGGTTAGATACGCAGTATTTT.

The genes are TRBV7-3 and TRBJ2-3; D perhaps matches TRBD1 (5 bases). Germline values: CDR1 SGHTA, CDR2 FQGTGA. The CDR3 is 15 amino acids. V was shortened by 1 base and J by 5 bases, with 13 bases between the two germline ends. CDR3 sequence: CASSLIFTGQDTQYF. Here the CDR3 DNA reads TGTGCCAGCAGCTTAATTTTCACAGGACAAGATACGCAGTATTTT. The full variable domain, in which reference TRBV7-3 and TRBJ2-3 provide the parts outside the CDR3, is GAGVSQTPSNKVTEKGKYVELRCDPISGHTALYWYRQSLGQGPEFLIYFQGTGAADDSGLPNDRFFAVRPEGSVSTLKIQRTERGDSAVYLCASSLIFTGQDTQYFGPGTRLTVL.

The chain combines TRBV13 with TRBJ1-5, with D possibly being TRBD1 (5 bases). The CDR3 contains 12 residues. V lost 4 bases and J lost 7, with 8 bases in between. Looked up from germline, CDR1 is PRHDT and CDR2 is FYEKMQ (reference sequence). CDR3 DNA: TGTGCCAGCAGCTCCCGGGGGCAGCCCCAGCATTTT. Its protein product is CASSSRGQPQHF. Full variable domain (missing parts from reference TRBV13 and TRBJ1-5): AAGVIQSPRHLIKEKRETATLKCYPIPRHDTVYWYQQGPGQDPQFLISFYEKMQSDKGSIPDRFSAQQFSDYHSELNMSSLELGDSALYFCASSSRGQPQHFGDGTRLSIL.

The chain links TRBV7-2 to TRBJ2-5, with D uncertain. The V gene's germline CDR1 is SGHTA and CDR2 FQGNSA. Trimming removed 1 base at V and 5 bases at J, with 8 bases between. The CDR3 extends over 13 amino acids. In nucleotides, the CDR3 is TGTGCCAGCAGCTTAGGCCCCGGGGAGACCCAGTACTTC. Translated, it gives CASSLGPGETQYF.

The V call is TRBV6-1, the J call TRBJ1-5; 8 bases map to TRBD1. Looked up from germline, CDR1 is MNHNS and CDR2 is SASEGT. V shed 7 bases, J shed 5 bases, and the junction held 10 bases outside the gene matches. CDR3 length: 15 residues. CDR3 protein: CASIPTGAVYQPQHF. The CDR3 coding sequence is TGTGCCAGCATTCCGACAGGGGCTGTTTATCAGCCCCAGCATTTT.

This chain links TRBV15 with TRBJ1-1; 9 positions agree with TRBD1. The CDR3 length is 15 residues. The V gene's germline CDR1 is LNHNV and CDR2 YYDKDF (reference sequence). The ends lost 0 bases at V and 7 bases at J; junction bases unmatched: 6. This chain's CDR3 is CATSRDGDRVDEAFF. As DNA, the CDR3 is TGTGCCACCAGCAGAGATGGGGACAGGGTGGATGAAGCTTTCTTT.

The chain is built from TRBV15 and TRBJ2-7; 8 bases map to TRBD1. Germline V CDR1 and CDR2: LNHNV, YYDKDF (reference sequence). With V trimmed by 0 bases and J by 4 bases, 5 bases remained unmatched. The CDR3 has 15 amino acids. The CDR3 spells CATSRDLGQAYEQYF. CDR3 nucleotides: TGTGCCACCAGCAGAGATTTGGGACAGGCGTACGAGCAGTACTTC.

The V call is TRBV2, the J call TRBJ2-5, with D unresolved. From germline, CDR1 is SNHLY and CDR2 FYNNEI. This CDR3 has 13 amino acids. Trimming removed 1 base from V and 2 bases from J, with 5 bases in between. As DNA, the CDR3 is TGTGCCAGCAGTGAAGGGCATCAAGAGACCCAGTACTTC. Translating it yields CASSEGHQETQYF.

For this clone: One end of the junction does not line up with germline, which may come from a read error. The V call is TRBV7-7, the J call TRBJ2-3, with a weak D call TRBD2 (7 bases). This CDR3 contains 16 residues. Germline values: CDR1 SSHAT, CDR2 FNYEAQ (reference sequence). Written as DNA, the CDR3 is TGTGCTAGCAGCCCTCTAGGCGGGGGCGCCGCAGATACGCAGTATTTT. It encodes CASSPLGGGAADTQYF.

The chain couples TRBV5-1 to TRBJ2-4; D gene unclear. Trimming shortened V by 4 bases and J by 4 bases, and 3 bases separated the two germline ends. The length of the CDR3 is 11 residues. CDR1 and CDR2 from the germline V gene are SGHRS and YFSETQ. CDR3 nucleotides: TGCGCCAGCAGCGAGAAAAACATTCAGTACTTC. Residues: CASSEKNIQYF.

The chain uses TRBV9 and TRBJ2-3; D perhaps matches TRBD2 (5 bases). V lost 3 bases, J lost 6 bases, and 8 bases lay in between. Germline values: CDR1 SGDLS, CDR2 YYNGEE. The CDR3 runs 12 residues. Written as DNA, the CDR3 is TGTGCCAGCAGCGGGACTTGGGATACGCAGTATTTT. This translates into CASSGTWDTQYF. Combining the CDR3 with reference TRBV9 and TRBJ2-3 gives the whole variable domain DSGVTQTPKHLITATGQRVTLRCSPRSGDLSVYWYQQSLDQGLQFLIQYYNGEERAKGNILERFSAQQFPDLHSELNLSSLELGDSALYFCASSGTWDTQYFGPGTRLTVL.

The CDR3 sequence is CASSHIQVLGGELFF. DNA of the CDR3: TGTGCCAGCAGCCACATACAGGTCCTCGGAGGGGAGCTGTTTTTT. The rearrangement uses TRBV11-2 and TRBJ2-2, with D perhaps TRBD1 (5 bases). The germline V and J ends were trimmed by 5 bases and 8 bases, with 18 bases remaining between them. CDR3 length equals 15 residues. Germline lookup yields CDR1 SGHAT and CDR2 FQNNGV.

The rearrangement links TRBV2 to TRBJ2-1; D is possibly TRBD2 (6 bases). CDR3 length: 14 amino acids. V lost 3 bases and J lost 0, with 6 bases in between. Germline V lookup: CDR1 SNHLY, CDR2 FYNNEI. The CDR3 here is CASSDGGSYNEQFF. CDR3 coding DNA: TGTGCCAGCAGTGACGGGGGCTCCTACAATGAGCAGTTCTTC.

The genes are TRBV5-1 and TRBJ2-3, with 7 bases fitting TRBD1. The CDR3 is 15 amino acids. The ends lost 4 bases at V and 4 bases at J; junction bases unmatched: 9. Germline lookup yields CDR1 SGHRS and CDR2 YFSETQ. CDR3: CASSRGRGSADTQYF. In DNA, the CDR3 is TGCGCCAGCAGCCGGGGCAGGGGGAGCGCAGATACGCAGTATTTT.

The CDR3 coding sequence is TGTGCCAGCACCCAGGTTACAGCTAGCACAGATACGCAGTATTTT. As protein: CASTQVTASTDTQYF. The V gene is TRBV11-2, the J gene TRBJ2-3; D call uncertain. Trimming removed 7 bases from V and 0 bases from J, with 14 bases in between. Germline CDR1 is SGHAT and CDR2 is FQNNGV. This CDR3 region has 15 residues.

About this clone: This same CDR3 is encoded by further DNA sequences in the sample. The chain employs TRBV7-9 and TRBJ1-2; D unclear. The V end was cut by 0 bases, the J end by 6 bases, with 14 bases between. This CDR3 is 15 amino acids long. From germline, CDR1 is SEHNR and CDR2 FQNEAQ (reference sequence). CDR3 DNA sequence: TGTGCCAGCAGCTTAGCGGGAGGCGGACTGGATGGCTACACCTTC. The encoded protein is CASSLAGGGLDGYTF.

The rearrangement links TRBV19 to TRBJ1-4; D uncertain. The CDR3 is made up of 16 amino acids. The germline CDR1 and CDR2 sequences are LNHDA and SQIVND (reference sequence). Trimming shortened V by 9 bases and J by 0 bases, and 17 bases separated the two germline ends. CDR3 in DNA: TGTGCCAGCTCTGAGGCAGCTGTTGCAACTAATGAAAAACTGTTTTTT. This sequence encodes CASSEAAVATNEKLFF.

The rearrangement uses TRBV19 and TRBJ1-2, with 7 positions matching TRBD1. Germline V gene data show CDR1 as LNHDA and CDR2 as SQIVND (reference sequence). The ends lost 10 bases at V and 4 bases at J; junction bases unmatched: 12. This CDR3 comprises 14 residues. The CDR3 DNA sequence: TGTGCCACCAGACAGGGATCCGCCGTCTATGGCTACACCTTC. Amino acids: CATRQGSAVYGYTF. Supplemented by reference TRBV19 and TRBJ1-2, the full variable domain reads DGGITQSPKYLFRKEGQNVTLSCEQNLNHDAMYWYRQDPGQGLRLIYYSQIVNDFQKGDIAEGYSVSREKKESFPLTVTSAQKNPTAFYLCATRQGSAVYGYTFGSGTRLTVV.